This TCR beta chain is from a study of graft-versus-host responses after intestinal transplantation. Study in general: Recipients got multivisceral, liver-intestinal, or isolated intestinal transplants. Points from the study as a whole: Investigators detected GvH clones in recipient marrow, with some emerging earlier in ileum or blood. Peak circulating GvH clone levels were associated with early post-transplant HvG declines. Subjects displaying graft-donor T cell macrochimerism possessed elevated graft-versus-host to host-versus-graft clonal ratios inside allografts.

CDR3 size: 15 residues. V trimming: 5 bases; J trimming: 1 base; junction bases outside the gene matches: 7. Germline assignment: CDR1 LNHDA and CDR2 SQIVND (reference sequence). On this clone itself: Its antigen is undetermined.

Measured with immunoSEQ multiplex PCR; TCRdb has only the in-frame clones, and not every one. The sample includes about 110,000 clones, more than 80% of them seen just once. The gene calls are TRBV19 and TRBJ1-1; 7 positions match TRBD1. The clonotype originates from a human donor who was the organ donor for an intestinal transplant. The source material was unstimulated CD4+ T cells sorted from spleen or lymph node cells, sampled before transplant. The CDR3 DNA sequence: TGTGCCAGTAGTCAACTCGACAGGGCGAACACTGAAGCTTTCTTT. Its translation is CASSQLDRANTEAFF. Full variable domain (missing parts from reference TRBV19 and TRBJ1-1): DGGITQSPKYLFRKEGQNVTLSCEQNLNHDAMYWYRQDPGQGLRLIYYSQIVNDFQKGDIAEGYSVSREKKESFPLTVTSAQKNPTAFYLCASSQLDRANTEAFFGQGTRLTVV.